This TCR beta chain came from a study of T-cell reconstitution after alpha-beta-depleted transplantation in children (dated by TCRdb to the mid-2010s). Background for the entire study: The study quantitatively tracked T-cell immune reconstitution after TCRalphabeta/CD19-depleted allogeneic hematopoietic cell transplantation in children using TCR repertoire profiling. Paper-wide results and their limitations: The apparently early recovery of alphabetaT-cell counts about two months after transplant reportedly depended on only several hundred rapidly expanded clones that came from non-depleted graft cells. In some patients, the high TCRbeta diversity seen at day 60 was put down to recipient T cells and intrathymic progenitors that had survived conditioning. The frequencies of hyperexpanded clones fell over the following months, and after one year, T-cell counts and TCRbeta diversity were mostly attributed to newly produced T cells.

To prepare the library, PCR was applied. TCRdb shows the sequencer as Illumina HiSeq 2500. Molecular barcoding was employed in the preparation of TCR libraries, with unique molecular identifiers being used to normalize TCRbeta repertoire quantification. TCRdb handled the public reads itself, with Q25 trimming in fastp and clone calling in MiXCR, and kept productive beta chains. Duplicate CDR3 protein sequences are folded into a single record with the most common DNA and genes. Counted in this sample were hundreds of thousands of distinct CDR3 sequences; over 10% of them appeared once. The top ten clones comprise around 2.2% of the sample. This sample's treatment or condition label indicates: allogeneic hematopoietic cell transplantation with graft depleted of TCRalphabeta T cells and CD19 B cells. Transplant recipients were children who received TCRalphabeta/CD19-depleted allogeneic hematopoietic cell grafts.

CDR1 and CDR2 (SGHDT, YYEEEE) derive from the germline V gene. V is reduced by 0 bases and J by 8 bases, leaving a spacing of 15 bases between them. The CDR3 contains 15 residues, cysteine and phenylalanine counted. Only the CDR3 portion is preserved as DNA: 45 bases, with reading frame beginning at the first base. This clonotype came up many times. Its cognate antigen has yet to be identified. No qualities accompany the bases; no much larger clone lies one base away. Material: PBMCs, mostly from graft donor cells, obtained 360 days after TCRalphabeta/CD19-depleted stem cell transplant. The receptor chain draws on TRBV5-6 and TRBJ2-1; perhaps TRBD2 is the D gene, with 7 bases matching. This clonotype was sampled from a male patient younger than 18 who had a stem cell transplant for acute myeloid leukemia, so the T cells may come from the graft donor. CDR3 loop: CASSLGGGLNDEQFF. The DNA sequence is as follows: TGTGCCAGCAGCTTGGGGGGGGGCCTGAACGATGAGCAGTTCTTC.